The sample holds one count of the clone carrying this T cell receptor beta chain. Its target is not known. This specimen belongs to a study of cytomegalovirus exposure and HLA in healthy donors. Repertoires were generated with immunoSEQ multiplex PCR, while TCRdb's copy carries only in-frame clones and drops some. The sample lists roughly 330,000 clones, roughly 87% occurring once. Findings of the study overall: That first-cohort TCR clusters tended to co-occur in the 130 or so validation repertoires was found in a later analysis. Researchers catalogued under 200 TCR beta chains as cytomegalovirus-associated.

There are 13 residues in the CDR3. Germline CDR1 reads MNHEY; CDR2 reads SMNVEV (reference sequence). V was clipped by 10 bases and J by 2 bases; unmatched bases: 6. The genes are TRBV27 and TRBJ2-7; 9 positions match TRBD1. The receptor was isolated from a woman aged 25 to 39 in good health and CMV-seropositive. Sequenced material: PBMCs. CDR3 protein: CATDRDRAYEQYF. DNA for the CDR3: TGTGCCACCGACCGGGACAGGGCCTACGAGCAGTACTTC.